This TCR beta chain comes out of a study of T cells in Graves' hyperthyroidism and ophthalmopathy. Study in general: Before treatment of any kind, peripheral blood was taken at initial diagnosis. Study-level results: Appearing also in blood were most of the thyroid clonotypes expanded above 0.001.

CDR1 SGHTA and CDR2 FQGNSA come from the germline V gene. The V gene lost 2 bases and the J gene lost 3 bases, with 12 bases spanning the gap. The CDR3 loop spans 15 amino acids. The TCR beta CDR3 regions underwent amplification using RNA transcripts as the source. The TCR CDR3 first-round RT-PCR relied on the HTBI primer set. TCRdb re-called the multiplex PCR reads with MiXCR, one entry per CDR3 protein. The sample has approximately 430,000 distinct CDR3 sequences; about 15% are singletons. This clonotype showed up many times. Its specificity is not known. Diagnostic assessment was based on clinical symptoms, serum thyroxine and TRAb, thyroid ultrasound and orbital computed tomography. 8.5 to 10 ml of fresh peripheral blood supplied the PBMCs.

The sequencing sample was made of blood. The receptor was isolated from a young man with Graves' ophthalmopathy. This sequence joins TRBV7-2 and TRBJ2-3, with TRBD1 as a possible D gene (6 bases). CDR3 nucleotide sequence: TGTGCCAGCAGCTTAATTGACAGGCGAACAGATACGCAGTATTTT. Its translation: CASSLIDRRTDTQYF.